The TCR beta chain under discussion was sequenced for a study of CXCR3-negative and CXCR3-positive naive CD8 T cells. Looked up from germline, CDR1 is SGHTA and CDR2 is FQGNSA. The CDR3 loop spans 15 amino acids. As to this clonotype: Antigen unknown.

UMI-labeled 5' RACE yielded the TRB cDNA libraries. From its re-call of the 5' RACE reads, TCRdb lists each CDR3 protein once, without DNA. The sample totals tens of thousands of distinct CDR3 sequences. Study results and caveats: Between one naive subset and the other, surface CD5 was comparable, and TCR strength was inferred from TRB CDR3 properties. CXCR3-positive naive cells had more hydrophobic TRB CDR3s than CXCR3-negative naive cells. Upon cryopreservation, CXCR3 expression partially decreased, and most assays used fresh PBMCs. With respect to TRBV-TRBJ usage, naive CXCR3-negative and CXCR3-positive cells were similar; memory differed.

The CD45RO-CCR7+CD27+CD95- phenotype denoted naive CD8+ T cells. Sequencing input: naive CXCR3+ CD8+ T cells from blood. The sample's subset: CD45RO-CCR7+CD27+CD95- naive CD8+ T cells expressing CXCR3 (TNR3+). The sequence derives from a human donor in good health. Some clones in this sample may be carry-over from other donors' samples. The chain recombines TRBV7-2 with TRBJ2-7; TCRdb lists TRBD1, though no DNA is available to test this call. Here the CDR3 reads CASSLGQGGPYEQYF. Filled out from reference TRBV7-2 and TRBJ2-7, the complete variable domain reads GAGVSQSPSNKVTEKGKDVELRCDPISGHTALYWYRQSLGQGLEFLIYFQGNSAPDKSGLPSDRFSAERTGGSVSTLTIQRTQQEDSAVYLCASSLGQGGPYEQYFGPGTRLTVT.